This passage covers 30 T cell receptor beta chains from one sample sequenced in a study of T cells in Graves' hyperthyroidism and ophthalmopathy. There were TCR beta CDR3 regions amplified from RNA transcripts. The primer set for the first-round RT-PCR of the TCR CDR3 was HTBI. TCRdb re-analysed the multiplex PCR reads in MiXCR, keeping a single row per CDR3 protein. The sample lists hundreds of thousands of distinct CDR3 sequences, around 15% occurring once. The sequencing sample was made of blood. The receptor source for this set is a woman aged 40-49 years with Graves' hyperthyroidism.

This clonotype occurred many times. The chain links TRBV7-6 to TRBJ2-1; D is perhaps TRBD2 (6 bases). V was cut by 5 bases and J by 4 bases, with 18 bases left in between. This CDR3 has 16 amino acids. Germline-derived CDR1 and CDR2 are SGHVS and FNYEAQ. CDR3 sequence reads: CASSGLSNLGYNEQFF. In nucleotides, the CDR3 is TGTGCCAGCAGCGGACTAAGCAACTTAGGTTACAATGAGCAGTTCTTC.

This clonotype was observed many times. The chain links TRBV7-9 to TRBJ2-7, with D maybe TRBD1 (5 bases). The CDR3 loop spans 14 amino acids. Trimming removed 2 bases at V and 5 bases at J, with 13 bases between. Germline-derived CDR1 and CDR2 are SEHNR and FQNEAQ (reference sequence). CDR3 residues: CASSLSAGWDEQYF. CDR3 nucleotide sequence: TGTGCCAGCAGCTTAAGCGCAGGGTGGGACGAGCAGTACTTC. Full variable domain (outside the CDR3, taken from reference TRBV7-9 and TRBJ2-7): DTGVSQNPRHKITKRGQNVTFRCDPISEHNRLYWYRQTLGQGPEFLTYFQNEAQLEKSRLLSDRFSAERPKGSFSTLEIQRTEQGDSAMYLCASSLSAGWDEQYFGPGTRLTVT.

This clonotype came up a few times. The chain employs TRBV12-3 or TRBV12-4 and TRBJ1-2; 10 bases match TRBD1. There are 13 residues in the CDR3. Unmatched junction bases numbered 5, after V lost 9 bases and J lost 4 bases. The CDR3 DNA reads TGTGCCAGAAGACAGGGGGCAGTCTATGGCTACACCTTC. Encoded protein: CARRQGAVYGYTF.

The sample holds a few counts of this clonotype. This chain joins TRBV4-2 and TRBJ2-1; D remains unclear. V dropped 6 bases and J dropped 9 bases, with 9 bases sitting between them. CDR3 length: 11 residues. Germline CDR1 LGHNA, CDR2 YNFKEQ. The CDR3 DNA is TGTGCCAGCAGGTGGGGTGGTGAGCAGTTCTTC. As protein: CASRWGGEQFF.

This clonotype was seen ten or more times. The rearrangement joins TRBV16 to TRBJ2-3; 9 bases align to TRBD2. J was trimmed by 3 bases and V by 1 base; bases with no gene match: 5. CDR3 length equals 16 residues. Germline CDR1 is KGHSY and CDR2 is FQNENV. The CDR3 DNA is TGTGCCAGCAGCCAATTAGCGGGAGTTGTGACAGATACGCAGTATTTT. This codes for CASSQLAGVVTDTQYF.

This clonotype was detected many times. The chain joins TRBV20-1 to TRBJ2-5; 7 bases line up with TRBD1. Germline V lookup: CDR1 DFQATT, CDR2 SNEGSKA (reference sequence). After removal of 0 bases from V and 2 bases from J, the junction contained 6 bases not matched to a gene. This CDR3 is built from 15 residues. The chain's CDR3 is CSARDAQGVQETQYF. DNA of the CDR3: TGCAGTGCTAGAGATGCCCAGGGGGTTCAAGAGACCCAGTACTTC.

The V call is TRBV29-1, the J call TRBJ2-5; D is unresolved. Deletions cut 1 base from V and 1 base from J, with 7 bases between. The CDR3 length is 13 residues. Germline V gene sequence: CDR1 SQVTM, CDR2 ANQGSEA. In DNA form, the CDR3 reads TGCAGCGTTGAAGGGCGGTTCCAAGAGACCCAGTACTTC. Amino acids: CSVEGRFQETQYF.

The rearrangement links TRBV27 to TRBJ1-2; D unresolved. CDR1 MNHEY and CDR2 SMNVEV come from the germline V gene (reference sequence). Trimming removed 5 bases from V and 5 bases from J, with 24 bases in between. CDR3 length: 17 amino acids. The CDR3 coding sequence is TGTGCCAGCAGTCCCCGGAACAAAGCGGCCCAGATATATGGCTACACCTTC. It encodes CASSPRNKAAQIYGYTF.

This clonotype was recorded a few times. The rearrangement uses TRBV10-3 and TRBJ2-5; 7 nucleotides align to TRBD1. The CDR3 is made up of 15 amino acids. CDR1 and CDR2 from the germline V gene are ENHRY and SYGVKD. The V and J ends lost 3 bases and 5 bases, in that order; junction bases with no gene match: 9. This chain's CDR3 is CAISDSRQGAETQYF. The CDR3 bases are TGTGCCATCAGTGACTCCCGACAGGGTGCCGAGACCCAGTACTTC.

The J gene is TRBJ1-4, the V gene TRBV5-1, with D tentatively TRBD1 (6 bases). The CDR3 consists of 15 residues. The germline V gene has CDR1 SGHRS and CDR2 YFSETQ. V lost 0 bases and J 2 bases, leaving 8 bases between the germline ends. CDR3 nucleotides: TGCGCCAGCAGCTTGGTTCAGGGGACTAATGAAAAACTGTTTTTT. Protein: CASSLVQGTNEKLFF.

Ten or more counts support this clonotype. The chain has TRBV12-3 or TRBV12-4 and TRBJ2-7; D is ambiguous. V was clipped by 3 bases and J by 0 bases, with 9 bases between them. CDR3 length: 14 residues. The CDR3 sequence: CASSFEDGSYEQYF. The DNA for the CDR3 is TGTGCCAGCAGTTTCGAGGACGGCTCCTACGAGCAGTACTTC.

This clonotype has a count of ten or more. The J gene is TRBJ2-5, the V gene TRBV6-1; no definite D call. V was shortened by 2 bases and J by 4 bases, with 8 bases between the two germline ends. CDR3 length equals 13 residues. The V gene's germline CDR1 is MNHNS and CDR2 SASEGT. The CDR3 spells CASSERVGETQYF. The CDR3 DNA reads TGTGCCAGCAGTGAAAGGGTTGGAGAGACCCAGTACTTC.

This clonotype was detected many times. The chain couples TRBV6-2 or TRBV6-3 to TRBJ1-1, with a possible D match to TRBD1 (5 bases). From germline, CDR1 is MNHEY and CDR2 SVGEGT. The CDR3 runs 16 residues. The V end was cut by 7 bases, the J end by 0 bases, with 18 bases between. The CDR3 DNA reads TGTGCCAGCACCCCTCCCCGACAGACATTGAACACTGAAGCTTTCTTT. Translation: CASTPPRQTLNTEAFF.

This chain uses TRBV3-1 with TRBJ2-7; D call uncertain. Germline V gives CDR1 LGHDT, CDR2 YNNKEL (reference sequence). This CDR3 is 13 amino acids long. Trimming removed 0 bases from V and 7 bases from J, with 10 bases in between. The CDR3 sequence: CASSQDPTSEQYF. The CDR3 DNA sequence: TGTGCCAGCAGCCAAGATCCCACGAGTGAGCAGTACTTC.

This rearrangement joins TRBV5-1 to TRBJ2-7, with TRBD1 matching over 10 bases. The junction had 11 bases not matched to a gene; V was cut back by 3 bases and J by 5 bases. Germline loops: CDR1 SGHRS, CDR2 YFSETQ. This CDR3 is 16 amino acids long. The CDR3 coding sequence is TGCGCCAGCAGCTGGACCGGGACAGGGGTATCTGACGAGCAGTACTTC. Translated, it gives CASSWTGTGVSDEQYF.

CDR3 region: CASIPAGGSTGELFF. For the CDR3, the DNA is TGCGCCAGCATACCAGCGGGGGGGAGCACCGGGGAGCTGTTTTTT. The chain carries TRBV5-1 and TRBJ2-2; TRBD2 matches 10 bases. The J segment lost 4 bases and the V segment lost 6 bases, leaving 6 bases of the junction unmatched. Germline V gene data show CDR1 as SGHRS and CDR2 as YFSETQ. CDR3 length: 15 amino acids.

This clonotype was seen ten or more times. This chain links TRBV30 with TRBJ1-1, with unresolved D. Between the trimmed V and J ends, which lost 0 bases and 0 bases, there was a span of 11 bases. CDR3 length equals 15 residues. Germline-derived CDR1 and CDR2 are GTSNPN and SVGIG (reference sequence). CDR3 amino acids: CAWSVKGGLNTEAFF. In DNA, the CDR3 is TGTGCCTGGAGTGTAAAGGGAGGGCTGAACACTGAAGCTTTCTTT. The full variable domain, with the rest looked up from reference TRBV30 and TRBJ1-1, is SQTIHQWPATLVQPVGSPLSLECTVEGTSNPNLYWYRQAAGRGLQLLFYSVGIGQISSEVPQNLSASRPQDRQFILSSKKLLLSDSGFYLCAWSVKGGLNTEAFFGQGTRLTVV.

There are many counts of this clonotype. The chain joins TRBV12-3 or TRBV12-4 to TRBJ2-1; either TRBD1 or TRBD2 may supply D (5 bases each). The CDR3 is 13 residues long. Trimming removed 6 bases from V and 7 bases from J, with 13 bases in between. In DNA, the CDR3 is TGTGCCAGCAGCCGAGGGGTAGGTAATGAGCAGTTCTTC. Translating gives CASSRGVGNEQFF.

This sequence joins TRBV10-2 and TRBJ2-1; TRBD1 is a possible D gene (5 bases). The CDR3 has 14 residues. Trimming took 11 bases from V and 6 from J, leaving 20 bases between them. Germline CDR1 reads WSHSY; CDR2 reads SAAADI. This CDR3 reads CAGSSGSRGNEQFF. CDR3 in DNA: TGCGCCGGTTCAAGTGGGTCTAGGGGCAATGAGCAGTTCTTC.

CDR3 loop: CASSSDRTEKLFF. CDR3 bases: TGCGCCAGCAGCTCGGACAGGACTGAAAAACTGTTTTTT. The rearrangement links TRBV5-1 to TRBJ1-4; 7 bases map to TRBD1. The CDR3 has 13 amino acids. Germline V gene sequence: CDR1 SGHRS, CDR2 YFSETQ. Losses at the gene ends were 3 bases for V and 7 bases for J; bases not matched to a gene: 3.

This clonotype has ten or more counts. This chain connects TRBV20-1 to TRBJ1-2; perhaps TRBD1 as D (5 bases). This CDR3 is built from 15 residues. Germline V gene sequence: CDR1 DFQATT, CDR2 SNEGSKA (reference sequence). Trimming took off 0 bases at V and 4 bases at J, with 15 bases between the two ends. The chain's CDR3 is CSARDRGTIAYGYTF. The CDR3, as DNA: TGCAGTGCTAGAGATCGAGGGACGATTGCCTATGGCTACACCTTC.

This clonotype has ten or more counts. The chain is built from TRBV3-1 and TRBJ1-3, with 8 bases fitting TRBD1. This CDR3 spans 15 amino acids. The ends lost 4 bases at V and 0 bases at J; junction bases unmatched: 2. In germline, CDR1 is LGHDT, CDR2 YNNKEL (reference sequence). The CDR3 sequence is CASSPGQVSGNTIYF. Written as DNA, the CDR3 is TGTGCCAGCAGCCCGGGACAGGTCTCTGGAAACACCATATATTTT. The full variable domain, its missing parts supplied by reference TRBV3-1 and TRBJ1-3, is DTAVSQTPKYLVTQMGNDKSIKCEQNLGHDTMYWYKQDSKKFLKIMFSYNNKELIINETVPNRFSPKSPDKAHLNLHINSLELGDSAVYFCASSPGQVSGNTIYFGEGSWLTVV.

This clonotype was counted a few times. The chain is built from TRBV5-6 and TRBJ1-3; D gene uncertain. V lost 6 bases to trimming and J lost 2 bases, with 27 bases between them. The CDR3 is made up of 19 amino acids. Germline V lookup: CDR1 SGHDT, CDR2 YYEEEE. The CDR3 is CASIQPGRGPPRAGNTIYF. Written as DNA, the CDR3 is TGTGCCAGCATCCAACCGGGCCGAGGGCCCCCTAGGGCTGGAAACACCATATATTTT.

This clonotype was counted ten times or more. CDR3 protein: CAWSPAQGGWHEQYF. CDR3 nucleotide sequence: TGTGCCTGGAGTCCAGCCCAGGGAGGTTGGCACGAGCAGTACTTC. The chain couples TRBV30 to TRBJ2-7; TRBD2 might be the D (6 bases). Trimming cost V 2 bases and J 5 bases, with 19 bases left between them. CDR1 and CDR2 (germline): GTSNPN, SVGIG (reference sequence). This CDR3 has 15 amino acids.

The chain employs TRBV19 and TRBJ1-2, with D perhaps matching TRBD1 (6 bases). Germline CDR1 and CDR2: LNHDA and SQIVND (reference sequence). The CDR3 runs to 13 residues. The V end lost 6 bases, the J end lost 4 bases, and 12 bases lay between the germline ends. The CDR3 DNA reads TGTGCCAGTAGCACCGGGACACCCTATGGCTACACCTTC. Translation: CASSTGTPYGYTF.

CDR3 region: CASSPWAQVGGEQFF. CDR3 bases: TGCGCCAGCAGCCCCTGGGCGCAGGTGGGCGGTGAGCAGTTCTTC. The chain combines TRBV4-1 with TRBJ2-1; D is unresolved. V was trimmed by 4 bases and J by 9 bases, leaving 19 bases between them. The CDR3 totals 15 residues. CDR1 MGHRA and CDR2 YSYEKL come from the germline V gene.

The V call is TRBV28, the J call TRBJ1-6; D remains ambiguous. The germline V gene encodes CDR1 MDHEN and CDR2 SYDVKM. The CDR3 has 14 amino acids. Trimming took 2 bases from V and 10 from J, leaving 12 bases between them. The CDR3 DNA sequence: TGTGCCAGCAGTTTAAGGGCCTCCAACTCACCCCTCCACTTT. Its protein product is CASSLRASNSPLHF.

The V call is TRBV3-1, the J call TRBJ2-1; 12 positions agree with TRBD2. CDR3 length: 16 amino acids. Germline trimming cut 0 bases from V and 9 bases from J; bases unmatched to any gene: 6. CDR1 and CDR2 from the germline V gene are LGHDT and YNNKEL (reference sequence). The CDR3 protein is CASSQDPTSGRSEQFF. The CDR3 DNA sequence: TGTGCCAGCAGCCAAGATCCAACTAGCGGGAGGTCTGAGCAGTTCTTC.

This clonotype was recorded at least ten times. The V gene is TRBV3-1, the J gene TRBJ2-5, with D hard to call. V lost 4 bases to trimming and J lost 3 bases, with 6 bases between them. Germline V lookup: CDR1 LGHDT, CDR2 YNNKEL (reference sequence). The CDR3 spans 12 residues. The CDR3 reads CASSPPEETQYF. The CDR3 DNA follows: TGTGCCAGCAGCCCCCCGGAAGAGACCCAGTACTTC.

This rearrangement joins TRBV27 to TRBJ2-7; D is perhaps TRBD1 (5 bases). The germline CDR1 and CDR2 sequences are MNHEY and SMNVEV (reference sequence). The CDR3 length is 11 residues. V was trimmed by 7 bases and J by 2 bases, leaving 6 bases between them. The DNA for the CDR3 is TGTGCCAGCAAGGACACCTACGAGCAGTACTTC. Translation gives CASKDTYEQYF.